The rows below give T cell receptor beta chains drawn from one sample of a study of CXCR3-negative and CXCR3-positive naive CD8 T cells. TCRdb re-called the 5' RACE reads; every CDR3 protein appears as one record, without DNA. The sample's table shows around 60,000 distinct CDR3 sequences. Specimen: naive CXCR3+ CD8+ T cells from blood. The origin of the receptors is a human donor in good health. Some clones in this sample may be carry-over from other donors' samples. Both conserved end residues are part of each CDR3.

j_call: TRBJ2-5
v_call: TRBV2
cdr3_aa: CARDRDYYARETQYF

j_call: TRBJ2-1
v_call: TRBV5-6
cdr3_aa: CASSLGEGGSYNEQFF

j_call: TRBJ1-1
v_call: TRBV4-1
cdr3_aa: CASSQGPQEVNTEAFF

j_call: TRBJ2-1
v_call: TRBV27
cdr3_aa: CASSPDGGEQFF

j_call: TRBJ2-2
v_call: TRBV3-1
cdr3_aa: CASSQDGPGPGELFF

j_call: TRBJ2-7
v_call: TRBV6-2/TRBV6-3
cdr3_aa: CASSYGSAGEQYF

j_call: TRBJ1-3
v_call: TRBV7-2
cdr3_aa: CASSWVHGAGNTIYF

j_call: TRBJ2-7
v_call: TRBV5-1
cdr3_aa: CASSSREGAYYEQYF

j_call: TRBJ2-2
v_call: TRBV7-3
cdr3_aa: CASSWSGGITGELFF

j_call: TRBJ2-3
v_call: TRBV12-3/TRBV12-4
cdr3_aa: CASGGPLTTQYF

j_call: TRBJ2-5
v_call: TRBV6-5
cdr3_aa: CASQGGSGETQYF

j_call: TRBJ2-1
v_call: TRBV20-1
cdr3_aa: CSALLGRANEQFF

j_call: TRBJ2-1
v_call: TRBV15
cdr3_aa: CATSRGALADEQFF

j_call: TRBJ2-1
v_call: TRBV4-2
cdr3_aa: CASSISGQSSYNEQFF

j_call: TRBJ1-2
v_call: TRBV29-1
cdr3_aa: CSVRTGERNYGYTF

j_call: TRBJ2-7
v_call: TRBV4-3
cdr3_aa: CASSQDGPDSYEQYF

j_call: TRBJ2-7
v_call: TRBV28
cdr3_aa: CASRILAGVSYEQYF

j_call: TRBJ2-7
v_call: TRBV27
cdr3_aa: CASSWASGGYEQYF

j_call: TRBJ2-7
v_call: TRBV6-2/TRBV6-3
cdr3_aa: CASSYGLAASYEQYF

j_call: TRBJ1-2
v_call: TRBV25-1
cdr3_aa: CASSDLARDSLKYGYTF

j_call: TRBJ1-1
v_call: TRBV5-6
cdr3_aa: CASSFGRSEAFF

j_call: TRBJ2-7
v_call: TRBV7-9
cdr3_aa: CASSPMGPYEQYF

j_call: TRBJ1-1
v_call: TRBV4-3
cdr3_aa: CASSQDRGFTEAFF

j_call: TRBJ2-1
v_call: TRBV7-2
cdr3_aa: CASSLILLGNEQFF

j_call: TRBJ2-7
v_call: TRBV14
cdr3_aa: CASSQEGRASYEQYF

j_call: TRBJ2-4
v_call: TRBV7-8
cdr3_aa: CASSLVLGEGLAKNIQYF

j_call: TRBJ2-1
v_call: TRBV20-1
cdr3_aa: CSARSPLAEHEQFF

j_call: TRBJ2-7
v_call: TRBV11-2
cdr3_aa: CASSPTVNSYEQYF

j_call: TRBJ2-7
v_call: TRBV5-1
cdr3_aa: CASSYTRTEQYF

j_call: TRBJ2-1
v_call: TRBV11-2
cdr3_aa: CASSPYRYTGDEQFF

j_call: TRBJ1-1
v_call: TRBV9
cdr3_aa: CASSVDAHKNTEAFF

j_call: TRBJ1-4
v_call: TRBV7-9
cdr3_aa: CASSLADIGEKLFF

j_call: TRBJ2-7
v_call: TRBV7-8
cdr3_aa: CASSLSGDSYEQYF

j_call: TRBJ2-7
v_call: TRBV20-1
cdr3_aa: CSAPTRTYEQYF

j_call: TRBJ2-1
v_call: TRBV29-1
cdr3_aa: CSVEAGQGNEQFF

j_call: TRBJ2-4
v_call: TRBV25-1
cdr3_aa: CASSEYKLGGQPKNIQYF

j_call: TRBJ2-7
v_call: TRBV4-3
cdr3_aa: CASSPTSGGLYEQYF

j_call: TRBJ2-1
v_call: TRBV7-8
cdr3_aa: CASSLGGDQFF

j_call: TRBJ2-3
v_call: TRBV7-6
cdr3_aa: CASSPGIEAQYF

j_call: TRBJ2-6
v_call: TRBV19
cdr3_aa: CASTPAGSGANVLTF

j_call: TRBJ2-7
v_call: TRBV3-2
cdr3_aa: CASSLVDREVAYEQYF

j_call: TRBJ1-1
v_call: TRBV10-3
cdr3_aa: CAISPTGNTEAFF

j_call: TRBJ1-5
v_call: TRBV12-3/TRBV12-4
cdr3_aa: CASSLGSSNQPQHF